The sequence of this TCR beta chain was determined in a study of OX40 agonist ivuxolimab in advanced cancers. Findings and caveats of the study: The expanded peripheral T cells' antigen specificity was not determined.

Germline loops: CDR1 LNHDA, CDR2 SQIVND (reference sequence). CDR3 length: 14 amino acids. The germline V and J ends were trimmed by 6 bases and 3 bases, with 13 bases remaining between them. Note on this clone: Its target is unknown.

TCRdb keeps only in-frame clones here, not all; method: immunoSEQ multiplex PCR. The data show approximately 20,000 clones, roughly nine tenths seen once. The source is an adult with an advanced solid tumor such as melanoma, head and neck, liver or kidney cancer. Here the sequenced sample was CD4+ or CD8+ T cells sorted from blood, taken in a trial of the OX40 agonist ivuxolimab. V gene TRBV19 combines with J gene TRBJ2-3; D tentatively reads TRBD1 or TRBD2 (6 bases each). CDR3 residues: CASSLGGWTDTQYF. CDR3 DNA sequence: TGTGCCAGTAGCCTGGGGGGCTGGACAGATACGCAGTATTTT.